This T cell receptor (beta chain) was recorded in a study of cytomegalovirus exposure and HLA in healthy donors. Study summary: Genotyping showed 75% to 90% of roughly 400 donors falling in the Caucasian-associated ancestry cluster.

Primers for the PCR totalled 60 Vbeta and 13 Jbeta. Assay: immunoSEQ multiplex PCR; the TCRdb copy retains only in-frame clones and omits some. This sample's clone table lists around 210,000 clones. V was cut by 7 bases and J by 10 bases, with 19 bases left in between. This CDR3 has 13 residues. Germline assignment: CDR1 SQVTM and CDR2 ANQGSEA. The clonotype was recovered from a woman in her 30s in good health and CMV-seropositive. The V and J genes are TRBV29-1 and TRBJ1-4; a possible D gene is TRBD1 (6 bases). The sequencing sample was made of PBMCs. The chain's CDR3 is CSAASHGGGKLFF. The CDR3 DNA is TGCAGCGCCGCAAGCCATGGGGGCGGAAAACTGTTTTTT.